What follows is one T cell receptor beta chain and its context. Antigen unknown. The data originate from a study of CD4 T cells in relation to SARS-CoV-2 and coronaviruses. Assay used: immunoSEQ multiplex PCR; TCRdb lists only in-frame clones, some missing. In the table there are roughly 30,000 clones, around three quarters of which are singletons. Before the COVID-19 pandemic, during about 2010-2018, CD4+ T cells were taken from unexposed donors. After roughly ten days of culture, CD4+ T cells were isolated. Germline values: CDR1 LNHDA, CDR2 SQIVND (reference sequence). The V segment lost 8 bases and the J segment 4 bases; nucleotides outside the gene matches: 7. There are 14 residues in the CDR3.

Sequenced input: CD4+ T cells from PBMCs, cultured in vitro. The clonotype originates from a human donor in good health. The V gene is TRBV19, the J gene TRBJ2-3; TRBD2 agrees at 9 bases. The chain's CDR3 is CASRVLAGADTQYF. CDR3 DNA: TGTGCCAGTCGAGTACTAGCGGGCGCAGATACGCAGTATTTT.